The 17 T cell receptor beta chains listed next were all sequenced from one sample in a study of cytotoxic CD8 clonotypes in ibrutinib-treated CLL. Profiling relied on immunoSEQ multiplex PCR, and the TCRdb table lists in-frame clones only, not all of them. The table includes approximately 160,000 clones, 88% detected once. Specimen: PBMCs, collected at disease progression, from a patient treated with ibrutinib. These receptors were obtained from a human donor with chronic lymphocytic leukemia.

The chain couples TRBV5-8 to TRBJ1-5; 8 positions agree with TRBD1. Germline CDR1 and CDR2: SGHTS and YDEGEE. The CDR3 sequence is 15 residues long. J was trimmed by 2 bases and V by 2 bases; bases with no gene match: 3. This chain's CDR3 is CASSLTGGGNQPQHF. The CDR3, as DNA: TGTGCCAGCAGCTTAACAGGGGGGGGCAATCAGCCCCAGCATTTT.

The chain couples TRBV19 to TRBJ1-5, with a possible D match to TRBD1 (5 bases). V was trimmed by 3 bases and J by 9 bases, leaving 15 bases between them. CDR1 is LNHDA, CDR2 SQIVND, per germline (reference sequence). CDR3 length equals 14 residues. DNA of the CDR3: TGTGCCAGTAGTATTGACGGGGGTATGGGGCCCCAGCATTTT. Encoded protein: CASSIDGGMGPQHF.

The chain links TRBV4-1 to TRBJ2-3; 9 nucleotides line up with TRBD2. The CDR3 is 18 residues long. The ends lost 2 bases at V and 1 base at J; junction bases unmatched: 10. The germline CDR1 and CDR2 sequences are MGHRA and YSYEKL. The CDR3 protein is CASSQTSGPGVGTDTQYF. DNA of the CDR3: TGCGCCAGCAGCCAAACTAGCGGGCCAGGTGTGGGCACAGATACGCAGTATTTT.

The rearrangement links TRBV11-2 to TRBJ1-1; D gene uncertain. This CDR3 has 12 residues. V was cut by 5 bases and J by 9 bases, with 13 bases left in between. From germline, CDR1 is SGHAT and CDR2 FQNNGV. The CDR3 DNA reads as TGTGCCAGCAGCCTCCCGTCTCTACAAGCTTTCTTT. This codes for CASSLPSLQAFF.

The genes are TRBV19 and TRBJ2-1, with 9 bases fitting TRBD1. The CDR3 extends over 15 amino acids. Germline trimming cut 5 bases from V and 5 bases from J; bases unmatched to any gene: 7. Germline CDR1 reads LNHDA; CDR2 reads SQIVND (reference sequence). The CDR3 nucleotides read TGTGCCAGTAGTTCACAGGGGGCGCTTGACAATGAGCAGTTCTTC. Translation gives CASSSQGALDNEQFF.

The chain carries TRBV28 and TRBJ2-7; no firm D call. Germline CDR1 MDHEN, CDR2 SYDVKM. This CDR3 contains 14 residues. Deletions cut 3 bases from V and 3 bases from J, with 12 bases between. The CDR3 DNA follows: TGTGCCAGCAGTTTTTTCCACGATGGCTACGAGCAGTACTTC. Amino acids: CASSFFHDGYEQYF. The full variable domain, in which reference TRBV28 and TRBJ2-7 provide the parts outside the CDR3, is DVKVTQSSRYLVKRTGEKVFLECVQDMDHENMFWYRQDPGLGLRLIYFSYDVKMKEKGDIPEGYSVSREKKERFSLILESASTNQTSMYLCASSFFHDGYEQYFGPGTRLTVT.

V gene TRBV4-2 combines with J gene TRBJ2-3; 9 bases are shared with TRBD2. V shed 1 base, J shed 0 bases, and the junction held 2 bases outside the gene matches. The length of the CDR3 is 16 residues. Germline CDR1 LGHNA, CDR2 YNFKEQ. In DNA, the CDR3 is TGTGCCAGCAGCCAAGGACTAGCGGCAAGCACAGATACGCAGTATTTT. Translation gives CASSQGLAASTDTQYF.

The chain is built from TRBV29-1 and TRBJ2-2; D is unresolved. The germline V and J ends were trimmed by 6 bases and 5 bases, with 7 bases remaining between them. The germline gives CDR1 SQVTM, CDR2 ANQGSEA. This CDR3 is built from 11 residues. The CDR3 sequence: CSVVSTGELFF. The CDR3 DNA is TGCAGCGTCGTCTCGACCGGGGAGCTGTTTTTT.

The chain is built from TRBV2 and TRBJ2-5, with D unresolved. The CDR3 contains 11 residues. Trimming removed 3 bases from V and 5 bases from J, with 4 bases in between. Germline V gene sequence: CDR1 SNHLY, CDR2 FYNNEI. CDR3 coding DNA: TGTGCCAGCAGTGATTGGGAGACCCAGTACTTC. Amino acid sequence: CASSDWETQYF.

The chain carries TRBV7-2 and TRBJ2-1, with D maybe TRBD2 (6 bases). The CDR3 extends over 17 amino acids. Germline assignment: CDR1 SGHTA and CDR2 FQGNSA. Trimming pared 6 bases from V and 3 bases from J, leaving 21 bases between. The CDR3 sequence is CASRLHPGTGNYNEQFF. The CDR3 coding sequence is TGTGCCAGCAGATTACACCCCGGGACTGGGAACTACAATGAGCAGTTCTTC.

The chain is built from TRBV9 and TRBJ2-1; the match to TRBD2 covers 8 bases. The CDR3 sequence is 14 residues long. Looked up from germline, CDR1 is SGDLS and CDR2 is YYNGEE. V lost 1 base and J lost 8; bases outside the gene matches: 5. CDR3 sequence (DNA): TGTGCCAGCAGCGTAACAACGGGAGGGTATGAGCAGTTCTTC. Its translation: CASSVTTGGYEQFF.

This clone was counted once. The chain couples TRBV27 to TRBJ1-3; unclear D gene. The germline gives CDR1 MNHEY, CDR2 SMNVEV (reference sequence). Trimming stripped 2 bases from V and 0 bases from J, with 8 bases between. The CDR3 extends over 15 amino acids. DNA of the CDR3: TGTGCCAGCAGTTTAGTCGGGAGCTCTGGAAACACCATATATTTT. This sequence encodes CASSLVGSSGNTIYF.

The DNA of the CDR3 is TGTGCCAGCAGCCAATCAGAAGCTACAGGGTTGAGAGAAAAACTGTTTTTT. This encodes CASSQSEATGLREKLFF. This sequence joins TRBV4-2 and TRBJ1-4; D possibly corresponds to TRBD1 (6 bases). This CDR3 spans 17 amino acids. V lost 2 bases and J lost 8, with 21 bases in between. From germline, CDR1 is LGHNA and CDR2 YNFKEQ.

The rearrangement uses TRBV18 and TRBJ1-2, with 7 bases fitting TRBD1. Germline CDR1 KGHSH, CDR2 LQKENI. This CDR3 is built from 15 residues. V lost 2 bases to trimming and J lost 5 bases; unmatched junction nucleotides: 8. The CDR3, as DNA: TGTGCCAGCTCACCAGACAGGGTGGGACGGTATGGCTACACCTTC. Translating gives CASSPDRVGRYGYTF.

The genes are TRBV9 and TRBJ1-2, with 7 bases aligning to TRBD1. The CDR3 loop spans 16 amino acids. Per the germline V gene, CDR1 is SGDLS and CDR2 is YYNGEE. Trimming removed 3 bases from V and 4 bases from J; junction bases left unmatched: 12. CDR3 DNA sequence: TGTGCCAGCAGCGCAGGGGGGACAGCAACTTTCTATGGCTACACCTTC. Residues: CASSAGGTATFYGYTF.

J is TRBJ2-7 and V is TRBV6-6, with TRBD1 as a possible D gene (5 bases). CDR3 length: 15 amino acids. V lost 6 bases and J 1 base, leaving 16 bases between the germline ends. Germline loops: CDR1 MNHNY, CDR2 SVGAGI (reference sequence). Written as DNA, the CDR3 is TGTGCCAGCAGGGATGACAGTCAAGGGTCCTACGAGCAGTACTTC. It codes for CASRDDSQGSYEQYF.

J is TRBJ2-2 and V is TRBV7-9, with 9 bases identical to TRBD2. This CDR3 has 18 residues. Unmatched junction bases numbered 15, after V lost 10 bases and J lost 0 bases. Germline CDR1 SEHNR, CDR2 FQNEAQ (reference sequence). CDR3 sequence: CATPLGEAGGPNTGELFF. CDR3 DNA: TGTGCCACCCCCCTCGGGGAAGCGGGAGGACCGAACACCGGGGAGCTGTTTTTT.